This T cell receptor (beta chain) was profiled in a study of T cell changes during pregnancy in multiple sclerosis (dated by TCRdb to about 2019). As for the study more broadly: Changes in the T cell repertoire over the course of pregnancy were examined in this study in women with multiple sclerosis.

As concerns this clone: Its target antigen remains unknown. The record has no base qualities; no much larger clone is one base away.

The CDR3 numbers 13 residues from cysteine through phenylalanine. Only the CDR3 region is kept as DNA, spanning 39 bases read in frame from base 1. CDR1 and CDR2 are read off the germline V gene as SGHDN and FVKESK. V gives up 0 bases and J gives up 6 bases, and the segment between their germline ends measures 9 bases. The library came from the immunoSEQ multiplex PCR assay. Sourced from immuneACCESS, this table was stored by TCRdb with only in-frame sequences that have V and J called. A share of the clones is absent; for the studies checked, an unresolved V gene accounts for under half, and the remainder has no known explanation. For this sample the table gives 20,000 or so clones, of which 88% were detected only once. The ten largest clones take up 4.5% to 6% of the sample.

The receptor chain draws on TRBV14 and TRBJ2-7; perhaps TRBD1 is the D gene, with 6 bases matching. The sequence derives from a female donor in good health, enrolled as a control in a pregnancy study. The sample was CD8+ T cells from peripheral blood mononuclear cells, taken after pregnancy. The encoded CDR3 is CASSQDIRGEQYF. Here is the DNA: TGTGCCAGCAGCCAAGATATCAGGGGCGAGCAGTACTTC. Supplemented by the reference TRBV14 and TRBJ2-7 proteins around the CDR3, the complete variable domain is EAGVTQFPSHSVIEKGQTVTLRCDPISGHDNLYWYRRVMGKEIKFLLHFVKESKQDESGMPNNRFLAERTGGTYSTLKVQPAELEDSGVYFCASSQDIRGEQYFGPGTRLTVT.